The clone carrying this T cell receptor beta chain was counted at least ten times. Its antigen is unidentified. Sequencing of 15-18 subjects in each run yielded over 160 million TCR-beta sequences. TCRdb ran MiXCR on the 5' RACE reads and lists one entry per CDR3 protein. The sample shows tens of thousands of distinct CDR3 sequences, roughly 5% of them seen only once. Trimming took 3 bases from V and 4 from J, leaving 7 bases between them. Per the germline V gene, CDR1 is SGHDT and CDR2 is YYEEEE. This CDR3 comprises 12 residues. These data come from a study of neurological immune-mediated disorders. Study-wide background: Multiple sclerosis patients numbering about 34 comprised some 30 relapsing-remitting and 3 secondary progressive patients.

The study's findings and limits: HTLV-1-associated myelopathy had the most TCR clonal expansion, while multiple sclerosis had the least, a level that fell below healthy controls.

Sequencing was performed on PBMCs. The V call is TRBV5-6, the J call TRBJ1-2; the D is unclear. The TCR sequence derives from a man between 18 and 29 years old with multiple sclerosis. The CDR3 is CASSYDGYGYTF. The CDR3 DNA sequence: TGTGCCAGCAGCTACGACGGCTATGGCTACACCTTC.